The 28 T cell receptor beta chains below were found in one sample sequenced in a study of control samples from healthy donors and cancer patients. TCRdb's table, derived via immunoSEQ multiplex PCR, lists solely in-frame clones and lacks some. The table has about 120,000 clones, 75% to 90% seen once. Sequencing was carried out using PBMCs. The source is a woman aged 45-60 years with colorectal cancer.

This chain links TRBV5-4 with TRBJ2-3; either TRBD1 or TRBD2 may supply D (5 bases each). The CDR3 runs 17 residues. From germline, CDR1 is SGHNT and CDR2 YYREEE (reference sequence). V was pared by 4 bases and J by 5 bases, with 23 bases between. The CDR3 sequence is CASSLDLTAGSGDTQYF. DNA of the CDR3: TGTGCCAGCAGCCTAGATCTGACAGCAGGGAGTGGAGATACGCAGTATTTT.

The chain has TRBV11-2 and TRBJ1-2, with unresolved D. Germline values: CDR1 SGHAT, CDR2 FQNNGV. The CDR3 totals 11 residues. Trimming left V 5 bases short and J 5 bases short, with 6 bases between. As DNA, the CDR3 is TGTGCCAGCAGCCAGAGATATGGCTACACCTTC. The encoded protein is CASSQRYGYTF.

CDR3 coding DNA: TGTGCCAGCAGCTTAACGGGGCAGGGAGCCGAGCAGTACTTC. As protein: CASSLTGQGAEQYF. V and J are TRBV7-3 and TRBJ2-7; either TRBD1 or TRBD2 may supply D (5 bases each). Trimming shortened V by 0 bases and J by 6 bases, and 12 bases separated the two germline ends. Germline lookup yields CDR1 SGHTA and CDR2 FQGTGA. The CDR3 consists of 14 residues.

The chain carries TRBV10-3 and TRBJ2-7; 9 nucleotides agree with TRBD1. CDR3 length: 15 amino acids. Germline V gene lookup returns CDR1 ENHRY and CDR2 SYGVKD. Germline trimming cut 4 bases from V and 4 bases from J; bases unmatched to any gene: 8. CDR3 DNA: TGTGCCATCAGTGTTGGGACAGGGCGTCGTTACGAGCAGTACTTC. As protein: CAISVGTGRRYEQYF.

CDR3 residues: CASSYSATGGIFYTF. The CDR3 DNA reads TGTGCCAGCAGTTACTCCGCGACAGGCGGCATCTTCTACACCTTC. The chain has TRBV6-5 and TRBJ1-2; a weak D match, TRBD1 (6 bases). The CDR3 covers 15 residues. The germline V and J ends were trimmed by 0 bases and 10 bases, with 18 bases remaining between them. CDR1 is MNHEY, CDR2 SVGAGI, per germline.

The chain uses TRBV5-1 and TRBJ2-1, with D hard to call. V lost 3 bases, J lost 4 bases, and 17 bases lay in between. CDR3 length equals 16 residues. The germline CDR1 and CDR2 sequences are SGHRS and YFSETQ. The CDR3 here is CASSSQVTSRYNEQFF. The CDR3 DNA follows: TGCGCCAGCAGCTCGCAAGTGACTTCACGATACAATGAGCAGTTCTTC.

This chain links TRBV6-6 with TRBJ1-5; D might be TRBD1 (5 bases). Germline CDR1 reads MNHNY; CDR2 reads SVGAGI (reference sequence). The V and J ends lost 0 bases and 2 bases respectively, with 8 bases between them. There are 15 residues in the CDR3. The CDR3 DNA is TGTGCCAGCAGTTACTCGGACATCGGCAATCAGCCCCAGCATTTT. It specifies CASSYSDIGNQPQHF.

The chain employs TRBV5-1 and TRBJ1-1, with D uncertain. The CDR3 extends over 13 amino acids. V was trimmed by 4 bases and J by 7 bases, leaving 14 bases between them. Germline values: CDR1 SGHRS, CDR2 YFSETQ. CDR3 amino acids: CASSPSSSGEAFF. DNA of the CDR3: TGCGCCAGCAGCCCCTCCTCCTCGGGTGAAGCTTTCTTT.

The rearrangement uses TRBV24-1 and TRBJ2-3; 8 bases match TRBD2. Germline CDR1 KGHDR, CDR2 SFDVKD. The length of the CDR3 is 14 residues. J was trimmed by 4 bases and V by 5 bases; bases with no gene match: 4. CDR3 in amino acids: CATSASGYSDTQYF. In DNA form, the CDR3 reads TGTGCCACCAGTGCTAGCGGGTACTCAGATACGCAGTATTTT.

The CDR3 DNA is TGTGCCTGGAAATGGACAGGGATGAACACTGAAGCTTTCTTT. Protein: CAWKWTGMNTEAFF. The chain joins TRBV30 to TRBJ1-1; 8 bases align to TRBD1. The germline gives CDR1 GTSNPN, CDR2 SVGIG (reference sequence). The V segment lost 4 bases and the J segment 0 bases; nucleotides outside the gene matches: 4. The CDR3 is 14 residues long.

The gene calls are TRBV18 and TRBJ1-2; tentatively, D is TRBD1 (6 bases). The CDR3 has 13 amino acids. V was cut by 2 bases and J by 8 bases, with 12 bases left in between. Germline loops: CDR1 KGHSH, CDR2 LQKENI. This CDR3 reads CASSPGTQEGYTF. The DNA for the CDR3 is TGTGCCAGCTCACCAGGGACACAGGAGGGCTACACCTTC.

The sample holds a few counts of this clone. The chain has TRBV18 and TRBJ2-7; possibly TRBD1 for D (6 bases). Germline CDR1 reads KGHSH; CDR2 reads LQKENI. The CDR3 sequence is 12 residues long. Trimming pared 10 bases from V and 2 bases from J, leaving 12 bases between. The CDR3 sequence is CATEGQTYEQYF. In nucleotides, the CDR3 is TGTGCCACCGAAGGACAGACCTACGAGCAGTACTTC.

This clone was picked up many times. The chain has TRBV7-2 and TRBJ1-5, with unresolved D. The germline V gene encodes CDR1 SGHTA and CDR2 FQGNSA. Trimming took off 8 bases at V and 0 bases at J, with 8 bases between the two ends. This CDR3 region has 13 residues. DNA of the CDR3: TGTGCCAGCGTCGAGGATAGCAATCAGCCCCAGCATTTT. Amino acid sequence: CASVEDSNQPQHF.

The genes are TRBV2 and TRBJ2-7; 10 bases fit TRBD2. The ends lost 6 bases at V and 3 bases at J; junction bases unmatched: 2. Germline CDR1 and CDR2: SNHLY and FYNNEI. The CDR3 is 13 residues long. CDR3 sequence: CASSLAGVYEQYF. The CDR3 bases are TGTGCCAGCAGCCTAGCGGGGGTCTACGAGCAGTACTTC. Together with reference TRBV2 and TRBJ2-7, the CDR3 gives the full variable domain: EPEVTQTPSHQVTQMGQEVILRCVPISNHLYFYWYRQILGQKVEFLVSFYNNEISEKSEIFDDQFSVERPDGSNFTLKIRSTKLEDSAMYFCASSLAGVYEQYFGPGTRLTVT.

The rearrangement links TRBV3-1 (or the pseudogene TRBV3-2) to TRBJ2-5; tentatively, D is TRBD2 (7 bases). Trimming took 4 bases from V and 4 from J, leaving 16 bases between them. CDR1 is LGHDT and CDR2 is YNNKEL in the germline V gene (reference sequence). This CDR3 comprises 15 residues. CDR3 sequence: CASSRGAGARETQYF. The DNA of the CDR3 is TGTGCCAGCAGCCGGGGCGCGGGGGCCAGAGAGACCCAGTACTTC.

V usage is TRBV7-8 and J usage is TRBJ2-5; D is uncertain. Germline assignment: CDR1 SGHVS and CDR2 FQNEAQ. The CDR3 consists of 13 residues. The ends were cut back, 1 base at V and 8 bases at J, with 11 bases in the middle. CDR3 residues: CASSLERIDTQYF. CDR3 bases: TGTGCCAGCAGCTTAGAGAGAATAGATACCCAGTACTTC.

The chain carries TRBV30 and TRBJ1-3, with D uncertain. Germline values: CDR1 GTSNPN, CDR2 SVGIG (reference sequence). Trimming pared 3 bases from V and 5 bases from J, leaving 17 bases between. This CDR3 comprises 15 residues. The CDR3 reads CAWSVSATERNTIYF. The DNA for the CDR3 is TGTGCCTGGAGCGTTTCAGCTACCGAAAGAAACACCATATATTTT.

The chain combines TRBV28 with TRBJ1-2, with TRBD1 as a possible D gene (6 bases). The V end lost 6 bases, the J end lost 9 bases, and 23 bases lay between the germline ends. CDR1 is MDHEN and CDR2 is SYDVKM in the germline V gene. The CDR3 contains 15 residues. The CDR3 loop reads CASSPPGGLYGRYTF. CDR3 in DNA: TGTGCCAGCAGCCCGCCGGGGGGCCTATATGGCCGCTACACCTTC.

The chain joins TRBV25-1 to TRBJ1-4; 7 bases agree with TRBD1. Germline CDR1 MGHDK, CDR2 SYGVNS. The CDR3 consists of 15 residues. Trimming took 1 base from V and 7 from J; bases not matched to a gene: 6. The CDR3 nucleotides read TGTGCCAGCAGTGAATCACAGGGGCCTGGTGAAAAACTGTTTTTT. It yields the protein CASSESQGPGEKLFF.

The chain couples TRBV18 to TRBJ1-4; D ambiguous. Germline CDR1 KGHSH, CDR2 LQKENI. V lost 5 bases and J 0 bases, leaving 13 bases between the germline ends. This CDR3 contains 16 residues. DNA of the CDR3: TGTGCCAGCTCAGAGAGGAGAGCTACAACTAATGAAAAACTGTTTTTT. This translates into CASSERRATTNEKLFF.

V gene TRBV24-1 combines with J gene TRBJ1-1; D unclear. Germline V CDR1 and CDR2: KGHDR, SFDVKD. V was pared by 7 bases and J by 6 bases, with 8 bases between. The CDR3 length is 11 residues. CDR3 in DNA: TGTGCCACCAGATTTAACGCTGAAGCTTTCTTT. Its translation: CATRFNAEAFF.

V gene TRBV9 combines with J gene TRBJ2-3; D remains unclear. CDR1 SGDLS and CDR2 YYNGEE come from the germline V gene. This CDR3 contains 12 residues. V gave up 0 bases and J gave up 6 bases, with 5 bases separating them. The CDR3, as DNA: TGTGCCAGCAGCGTAGGCCCGGATACGCAGTATTTT. It translates to CASSVGPDTQYF.

For this clone: This same CDR3 is encoded by further DNA sequences in the sample. V and J are TRBV3-1 (or the pseudogene TRBV3-2) and TRBJ1-3; D gene uncertain. Looked up from germline, CDR1 is LGHDT and CDR2 is YNNKEL (reference sequence). CDR3 size: 13 residues. V was trimmed by 4 bases and J by 4 bases, leaving 8 bases between them. CDR3 nucleotide sequence: TGTGCCAGCAGCCCAGCGGCAGGAAACACCATATATTTT. Amino acid sequence: CASSPAAGNTIYF.

The chain has TRBV5-1 and TRBJ1-2, with 7 bases fitting TRBD1. The V gene end was trimmed by 2 bases and the J gene end by 8 bases; junction bases not matched to a gene: 6. The CDR3 is 13 amino acids. Germline lookup yields CDR1 SGHRS and CDR2 YFSETQ. The CDR3 bases are TGCGCCAGCAGCTTAGAGGGGGCGAGGGGCTACACCTTC. The encoded protein is CASSLEGARGYTF. The entire variable domain, with the rest obtained from reference TRBV5-1 and TRBJ1-2, is as follows: KAGVTQTPRYLIKTRGQQVTLSCSPISGHRSVSWYQQTPGQGLQFLFEYFSETQRNKGNFPGRFSGRQFSNSRSEMNVSTLELGDSALYLCASSLEGARGYTFGSGTRLTVV.

The rearrangement joins TRBV28 to TRBJ1-5; 11 bases line up with TRBD1. J lost 4 bases, V lost 5 bases, and 7 bases had no gene match. In germline, CDR1 is MDHEN, CDR2 SYDVKM. The CDR3 is 16 amino acids. CDR3 DNA sequence: TGTGCCAGCAGTGCTGGGACAGGGGGTAATAATCAGCCCCAGCATTTT. It yields the protein CASSAGTGGNNQPQHF.

The chain joins TRBV3-1 (or the pseudogene TRBV3-2) to TRBJ1-2; D ambiguous. CDR1 is LGHDT, CDR2 YNNKEL, per germline (reference sequence). V lost 3 bases to trimming and J lost 5 bases, with 19 bases between them. This CDR3 contains 16 residues. The CDR3, as DNA: TGTGCCAGCAGCCAGAATTTGGCTACACCCAATTATGGCTACACCTTC. This codes for CASSQNLATPNYGYTF.

The rearrangement joins TRBV5-8 to TRBJ2-7; tentatively, D is TRBD2 (5 bases). Germline CDR1 SGHTS, CDR2 YDEGEE. This CDR3 contains 15 residues. V was shortened by 3 bases and J by 3 bases, with 16 bases between the two germline ends. CDR3 in amino acids: CASSSAAGKDYEQYF. As DNA, the CDR3 is TGTGCCAGCAGCTCGGCGGCCGGGAAGGACTACGAGCAGTACTTC.

This chain uses TRBV11-2 with TRBJ2-5; D ambiguous. Germline V gene sequence: CDR1 SGHAT, CDR2 FQNNGV. Trimming removed 1 base at V and 2 bases at J, with 8 bases between. The CDR3 spans 14 residues. CDR3 DNA sequence: TGTGCCAGCAGCTTAGTCAGCCCTCAAGAGACCCAGTACTTC. It codes for CASSLVSPQETQYF.